The rows below give T cell receptor beta chains drawn from one sample of a study of CD8+ T cells in alopecia areata. Repertoires were generated with immunoSEQ multiplex PCR, while TCRdb's copy carries only in-frame clones and drops some. This sample yields 180,000 or so clones, of which roughly 60% are seen a single time; more than 1.5% belongs to the top ten. This sample comprised CD4+ T cells sorted from blood, obtained at week 0. The receptors originated from a human donor with alopecia areata. Each CDR3 is given with its conserved first and last residue. The order of the fields is V gene, J gene, D gene, clone size, CDR3 protein, CDR3 DNA. A D gene is named only where the DNA matches it firmly. Rows may omit the clone size; those that give it use once, few, many or a size class.

v_call: TRBV11-3
j_call: TRBJ1-1
d_call: NA
clone_size: NA
cdr3_aa: CASSLRRADTEAFF
cdr3_nt: TGTGCCAGCAGCTTACGACGGGCCGACACTGAAGCTTTCTTT

v_call: TRBV5-6
j_call: TRBJ2-7
d_call: TRBD2
clone_size: NA
cdr3_aa: CASSPGLAGGLHF
cdr3_nt: TGTGCCAGCAGCCCCGGACTAGCGGGGGGCCTGCACTTC

v_call: TRBV2
j_call: TRBJ2-7
d_call: TRBD1
clone_size: NA
cdr3_aa: CASKNRDRSCF
cdr3_nt: TGTGCCAGCAAGAACCGGGACAGGTCTTGCTTC

v_call: TRBV29-1
j_call: TRBJ2-7
d_call: NA
clone_size: NA
cdr3_aa: CSVGEPGPTTEQYF
cdr3_nt: TGCAGCGTCGGGGAACCGGGACCTACAACGGAGCAGTACTTC

v_call: TRBV4-3
j_call: TRBJ2-1
d_call: NA
clone_size: NA
cdr3_aa: CASSGLAGNNEQFF
cdr3_nt: TGCGCCAGCAGCGGGCTAGCCGGGAACAATGAGCAGTTCTTC

v_call: TRBV27
j_call: TRBJ2-7
d_call: NA
clone_size: few
cdr3_aa: CASSLFAGEVYEQYF
cdr3_nt: TGTGCCAGCAGTTTATTTGCCGGGGAAGTCTACGAGCAGTACTTC

v_call: TRBV10-1
j_call: TRBJ1-1
d_call: NA
clone_size: NA
cdr3_aa: CASSPATGYTFF
cdr3_nt: TGCGCCAGCAGCCCAGCAACAGGGTATACTTTCTTT

v_call: TRBV27
j_call: TRBJ2-5
d_call: TRBD2
clone_size: NA
cdr3_aa: CASRRWASGGAEETQYF
cdr3_nt: TGTGCCAGCCGACGGTGGGCTAGCGGGGGGGCTGAAGAGACCCAGTACTTC

v_call: TRBV30
j_call: TRBJ1-4
d_call: TRBD1
clone_size: NA
cdr3_aa: CAWSRDSQGKLFF
cdr3_nt: TGTGCCTGGAGCCGGGACAGTCAAGGAAAACTGTTTTTT

v_call: TRBV6-1
j_call: TRBJ2-7
d_call: TRBD1
clone_size: NA
cdr3_aa: CASSEQGANEQYF
cdr3_nt: TGTGCCAGCAGCGAACAGGGGGCTAACGAGCAGTACTTC

v_call: TRBV27
j_call: TRBJ2-2
d_call: TRBD2
clone_size: few
cdr3_aa: CASSLFGGVPGELFF
cdr3_nt: TGTGCCAGCAGTTTATTTGGGGGGGTGCCCGGGGAGCTGTTTTTT

v_call: TRBV30
j_call: TRBJ1-1
d_call: NA
clone_size: NA
cdr3_aa: CAWRSTVNTEAFF
cdr3_nt: TGTGCCTGGAGATCTACAGTTAACACTGAAGCTTTCTTT

v_call: TRBV18
j_call: TRBJ1-5
d_call: TRBD1
clone_size: NA
cdr3_aa: CASSPGSRGLDYSNQPQHF
cdr3_nt: TGTGCCAGCTCACCAGGAAGCAGGGGGCTCGATTATAGCAATCAGCCCCAGCATTTT

v_call: TRBV5-1
j_call: TRBJ1-6
d_call: NA
clone_size: NA
cdr3_aa: CASSLESDNSPLHF
cdr3_nt: TGCGCCAGCAGCTTGGAGTCAGATAATTCACCCCTCCACTTT

v_call: TRBV29-1
j_call: TRBJ1-5
d_call: NA
clone_size: NA
cdr3_aa: CSVASGTYQPQHF
cdr3_nt: TGCAGCGTTGCCAGTGGGACTTATCAGCCCCAGCATTTT

v_call: TRBV29-1
j_call: TRBJ1-1
d_call: NA
clone_size: NA
cdr3_aa: CSVPEGSMNTEAFF
cdr3_nt: TGCAGCGTTCCCGAGGGAAGCATGAACACTGAAGCTTTCTTT

v_call: TRBV6-1
j_call: TRBJ1-2
d_call: NA
clone_size: NA
cdr3_aa: CATLWDGFGYGGYTF
cdr3_nt: TGTGCCACCCTTTGGGATGGGTTCGGTTACGGTGGCTACACCTTC

v_call: TRBV6-6
j_call: TRBJ1-2
d_call: NA
clone_size: NA
cdr3_aa: CASSYSASSYGYTF
cdr3_nt: TGTGCCAGCAGTTACTCGGCTTCGAGCTATGGCTACACCTTC

v_call: TRBV6-1
j_call: TRBJ2-7
d_call: NA
clone_size: NA
cdr3_aa: CASSEALRYEQYF
cdr3_nt: TGTGCCAGCAGTGAAGCGCTAAGGTACGAGCAGTACTTC

v_call: TRBV2
j_call: TRBJ2-3
d_call: NA
clone_size: NA
cdr3_aa: CASSVADTQYF
cdr3_nt: TGTGCCAGCAGTGTAGCAGATACGCAGTATTTT

v_call: TRBV5-6
j_call: TRBJ1-2
d_call: NA
clone_size: NA
cdr3_aa: CASSSGQYYGYTF
cdr3_nt: TGTGCCAGCAGCAGTGGACAGTACTATGGCTACACCTTC

v_call: TRBV6-6
j_call: TRBJ1-1
d_call: NA
clone_size: NA
cdr3_aa: CASRPPLKANTEAFF
cdr3_nt: TGTGCCAGCAGACCTCCGTTGAAGGCGAACACTGAAGCTTTCTTT

v_call: TRBV11-2
j_call: TRBJ2-1
d_call: TRBD1
clone_size: NA
cdr3_aa: CASSPGTGENEQFF
cdr3_nt: TGTGCCAGCAGCCCCGGGACAGGAGAGAATGAGCAGTTCTTC

v_call: TRBV30
j_call: TRBJ1-1
d_call: NA
clone_size: once
cdr3_aa: CAWSQGLGNTEAFF
cdr3_nt: TGTGCCTGGAGTCAGGGTTTGGGGAACACTGAAGCTTTCTTT

v_call: TRBV7-9
j_call: TRBJ2-3
d_call: TRBD2
clone_size: NA
cdr3_aa: CASSFSGGPDTQYF
cdr3_nt: TGTGCCAGCAGCTTCTCGGGGGGGCCGGATACGCAGTATTTT

v_call: TRBV2
j_call: TRBJ2-4
d_call: NA
clone_size: NA
cdr3_aa: CASIPGNRNIQYF
cdr3_nt: TGTGCCAGCATCCCGGGAAACAGAAACATTCAGTACTTC

v_call: TRBV11-2
j_call: TRBJ2-3
d_call: TRBD2
clone_size: few
cdr3_aa: CASSISPGGPTDTQYF
cdr3_nt: TGTGCCAGCAGCATTTCACCGGGAGGCCCCACAGATACGCAGTATTTT

v_call: TRBV5-1
j_call: TRBJ2-3
d_call: TRBD2
clone_size: NA
cdr3_aa: CASSFIAGASTDTQYF
cdr3_nt: TGCGCCAGCAGCTTTATAGCGGGGGCTAGCACAGATACGCAGTATTTT

v_call: TRBV4-2
j_call: TRBJ1-5
d_call: NA
clone_size: NA
cdr3_aa: CASSQSDRDVDQPQHF
cdr3_nt: TGTGCCAGCAGCCAGAGTGACCGGGACGTGGACCAGCCCCAGCATTTT

v_call: TRBV4-3
j_call: TRBJ1-2
d_call: NA
clone_size: many
cdr3_aa: CASSQDNGAYGYTF
cdr3_nt: TGCGCCAGCAGCCAAGATAACGGAGCCTATGGCTACACCTTC

v_call: TRBV27
j_call: TRBJ1-5
d_call: TRBD1
clone_size: NA
cdr3_aa: CASSPWDSYNQPQHF
cdr3_nt: TGTGCCAGCAGTCCCTGGGACAGCTATAATCAGCCCCAGCATTTT

v_call: TRBV23-1
j_call: TRBJ2-3
d_call: NA
clone_size: few
cdr3_aa: CASKSQSTDTQYF
cdr3_nt: TGCGCCAGCAAATCCCAAAGCACAGATACGCAGTATTTT

v_call: TRBV2
j_call: TRBJ2-1
d_call: NA
clone_size: NA
cdr3_aa: CASFRDPLVDEQFF
cdr3_nt: TGTGCCAGCTTTCGGGACCCTCTTGTAGATGAGCAGTTCTTC

v_call: TRBV2
j_call: TRBJ2-5
d_call: NA
clone_size: NA
cdr3_aa: CASKGLETQYF
cdr3_nt: TGTGCCAGCAAGGGATTAGAGACCCAGTACTTC

v_call: TRBV18
j_call: TRBJ2-6
d_call: NA
clone_size: once
cdr3_aa: CASSRGGSGANVLTF
cdr3_nt: TGTGCCAGCTCGCGGGGCGGCTCTGGGGCCAACGTCCTGACTTTC

v_call: TRBV5-1
j_call: TRBJ2-3
d_call: NA
clone_size: NA
cdr3_aa: CASRDGGTSTDTQYF
cdr3_nt: TGCGCCAGCAGGGACGGCGGGACTAGCACAGATACGCAGTATTTT

v_call: TRBV29-1
j_call: TRBJ1-1
d_call: NA
clone_size: NA
cdr3_aa: CSAVRDMNTEAFF
cdr3_nt: TGCAGCGCTGTGCGGGATATGAACACTGAAGCTTTCTTT

v_call: TRBV4-3
j_call: TRBJ2-1
d_call: TRBD1
clone_size: NA
cdr3_aa: CASSQDQRSGGVLSYNEQFF
cdr3_nt: TGCGCCAGCAGCCAAGATCAGAGGTCAGGGGGCGTTTTGAGCTACAATGAGCAGTTCTTC

v_call: TRBV5-1
j_call: TRBJ2-2
d_call: NA
clone_size: NA
cdr3_aa: CASGIVTNTGELFF
cdr3_nt: TGCGCCAGCGGCATTGTTACGAACACCGGGGAGCTGTTTTTT

v_call: TRBV4-1
j_call: TRBJ1-2
d_call: NA
clone_size: NA
cdr3_aa: CASSQDLGGYTF
cdr3_nt: TGCGCCAGCAGCCAAGATCTAGGGGGCTACACCTTC

v_call: TRBV29-1
j_call: TRBJ2-3
d_call: NA
clone_size: NA
cdr3_aa: CSVEPTQTSTDTQYF
cdr3_nt: TGCAGCGTTGAACCGACTCAAACTAGCACAGATACGCAGTATTTT

v_call: TRBV7-9
j_call: TRBJ1-2
d_call: TRBD1
clone_size: NA
cdr3_aa: CASSPQGAYGYTF
cdr3_nt: TGTGCCAGCAGCCCTCAGGGGGCTTATGGCTACACCTTC

v_call: TRBV30
j_call: TRBJ1-5
d_call: NA
clone_size: once
cdr3_aa: CAWSVQVSNQPQHF
cdr3_nt: TGTGCCTGGAGTGTACAGGTTAGCAATCAGCCCCAGCATTTT

v_call: TRBV29-1
j_call: TRBJ1-2
d_call: NA
clone_size: few
cdr3_aa: CSDQSASGYGYTF
cdr3_nt: TGCAGCGATCAAAGTGCGAGTGGATATGGCTACACCTTC